This T cell receptor (beta chain) emerged from a study of T cells in Graves' hyperthyroidism and ophthalmopathy. TCR beta CDR3 sequences were amplified from RNA transcripts. In the first-round RT-PCR of the TCR CDR3, the HTBI primer set was used. Using its own MiXCR run on the multiplex PCR reads, TCRdb lists one record per CDR3 protein. The sample consists of around 600,000 distinct CDR3 sequences, about a sixth of them appearing once. This clonotype was found many times. Germline V gives CDR1 MNHNS, CDR2 SASEGT. V lost 6 bases, J lost 7 bases, and 11 bases stayed unmatched. The CDR3 extends over 14 amino acids.

The chain uses TRBV6-1 and TRBJ2-7, with 8 bases identical to TRBD1. Input material: blood. The clonotype was recovered from a woman aged 40-49 years with Graves' ophthalmopathy. The CDR3 nucleotides read TGTGCCAGCAGGATCGGACAGGGAGTCCGGGAGCAGTACTTC. As protein: CASRIGQGVREQYF.